This entry describes one TCR beta chain. The data originate from a study of blood T cell repertoires in COVID-19. Study information: Sites across the United States, Italy and Spain contributed samples from acute and convalescent COVID-19. From T cells, B-cell-depleted T cells, or PBMCs came the material, which was cDNA or gDNA.

Trimming pared 4 bases from V and 2 bases from J, leaving 9 bases between. CDR3 length equals 14 residues. From germline, CDR1 is MNHEY and CDR2 SVGAGI. Per the original data handling: Amplification from reference gene primers served as the basis for estimated nucleated cell counts. Assay used: immunoSEQ multiplex PCR; TCRdb lists only in-frame clones, some missing. The V and J calls and the clone size are those of that table, but D and trimming were determined from the DNA. The sample yields some 60,000 clones, around 86% seen once. The J gene is TRBJ1-5, the V gene TRBV6-5; D uncertain. Sequences were obtained from peripheral blood. The sequence was obtained from a human donor with active COVID-19. The donor label of this sample is uncertain. DNA of the CDR3: TGTGCCAGCAGTTCCCGCGGAGGCAATCAGCCCCAGCATTTT. It is translated as CASSSRGGNQPQHF.